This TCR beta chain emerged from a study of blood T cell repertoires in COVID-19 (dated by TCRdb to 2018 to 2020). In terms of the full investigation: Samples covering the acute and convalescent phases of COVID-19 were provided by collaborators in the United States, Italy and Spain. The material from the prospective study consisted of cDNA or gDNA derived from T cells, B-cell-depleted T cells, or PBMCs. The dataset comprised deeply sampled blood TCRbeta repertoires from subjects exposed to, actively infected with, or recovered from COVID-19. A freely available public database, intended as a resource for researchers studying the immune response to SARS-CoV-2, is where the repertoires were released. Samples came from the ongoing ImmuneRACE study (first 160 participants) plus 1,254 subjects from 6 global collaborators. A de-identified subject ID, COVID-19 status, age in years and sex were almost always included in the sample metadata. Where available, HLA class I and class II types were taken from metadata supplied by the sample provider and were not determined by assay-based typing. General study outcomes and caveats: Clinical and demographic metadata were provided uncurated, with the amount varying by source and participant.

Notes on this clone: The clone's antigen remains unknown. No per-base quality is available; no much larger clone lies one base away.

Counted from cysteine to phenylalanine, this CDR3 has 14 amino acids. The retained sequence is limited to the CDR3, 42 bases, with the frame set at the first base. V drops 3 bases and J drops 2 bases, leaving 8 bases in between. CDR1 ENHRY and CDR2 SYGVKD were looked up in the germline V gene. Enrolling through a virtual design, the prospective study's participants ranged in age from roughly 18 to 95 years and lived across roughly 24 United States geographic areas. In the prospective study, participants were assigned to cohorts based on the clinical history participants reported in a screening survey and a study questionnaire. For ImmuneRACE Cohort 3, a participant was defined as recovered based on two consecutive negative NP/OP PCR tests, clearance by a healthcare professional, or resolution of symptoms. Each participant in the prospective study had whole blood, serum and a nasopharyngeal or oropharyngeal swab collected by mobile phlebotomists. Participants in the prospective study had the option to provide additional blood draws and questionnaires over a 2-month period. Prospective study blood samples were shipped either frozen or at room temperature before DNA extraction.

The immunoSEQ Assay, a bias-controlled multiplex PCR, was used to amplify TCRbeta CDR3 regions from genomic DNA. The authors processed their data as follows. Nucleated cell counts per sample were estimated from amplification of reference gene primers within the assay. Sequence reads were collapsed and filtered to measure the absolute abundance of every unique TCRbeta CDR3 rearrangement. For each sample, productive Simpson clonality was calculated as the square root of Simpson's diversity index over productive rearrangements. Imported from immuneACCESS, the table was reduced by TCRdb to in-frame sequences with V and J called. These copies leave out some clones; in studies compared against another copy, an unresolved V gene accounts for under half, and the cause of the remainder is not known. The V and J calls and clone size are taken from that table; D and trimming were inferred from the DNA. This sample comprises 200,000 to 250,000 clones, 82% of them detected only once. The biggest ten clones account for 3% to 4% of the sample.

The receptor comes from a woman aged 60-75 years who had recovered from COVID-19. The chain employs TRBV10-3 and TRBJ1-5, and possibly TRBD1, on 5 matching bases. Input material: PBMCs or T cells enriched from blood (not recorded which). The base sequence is TGTGCCATCAGTGAAGGGGCTGGCAATCAGCCCCAGCATTTT. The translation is CAISEGAGNQPQHF.